This record looks at one T cell receptor (beta chain) sequence and its context. There is no known antigen for this receptor. The record has no base qualities; no much larger clone is one base away. Trimming costs V 5 bases and J 0 bases, and their ends lie 11 bases apart. From the cysteine through the phenylalanine, the CDR3 covers 15 amino acids. Kept here is only the CDR3 DNA, which spans 45 bases and is read in frame from base 1. Sequences MNHNY (CDR1) and SVGAGI (CDR2) are obtained from the germline V gene (reference sequence). Patients with a history of autoimmune disease or receiving systemic immunosuppression were excluded from the trial. Peripheral blood for TCR sequencing was collected from all dose cohorts at baseline, on cycle 4 day 1, and on cycle 7 day 1. Samples were obtained from an open-label, multicenter, first-in-human phase I dose-escalation trial of ivuxolimab. Adults with locally advanced or metastatic melanoma, renal cell carcinoma, hepatocellular carcinoma or head and neck squamous cell carcinoma were enrolled in the trial. CD4+ and CD8+ T cells were sorted separately from peripheral blood before TCR sequencing.

This sample is drawn from a study of OX40 agonist ivuxolimab in advanced cancers. Background for the entire study: Ivuxolimab was an agonistic, fully human IgG2 monoclonal antibody directed against OX40 (CD134), a costimulatory receptor. Intravenous ivuxolimab was administered to patients every 2 weeks at six dose levels: 0.01, 0.1, 0.3, 1.5, 3 and 10 mg/kg. Of the approximately 50 dose-escalation patients, hepatocellular carcinoma was present in approximately 20, melanoma in roughly 15, renal cell carcinoma in 9 and head and neck cancer in 9. In the dose-escalation cohort, more than 80% of patients were male, and the mean age was 60 years with a range of roughly 20 to 80. Prior anti-PD-1, anti-PD-L1 or anti-CTLA-4 therapy was permitted, and checkpoint inhibitors had been received by approximately 39% of dose-escalation patients. Partial responses were achieved by three dose-escalation patients, of whom one had hepatocellular carcinoma and two had cutaneous melanoma. The point of sequencing TCRbeta in the periphery was to test whether ivuxolimab changed TCR sequence diversity and drove clonal T-cell expansion. The paper reports the monotherapy dose-escalation portion (N ≈ 50 patients) of the phase I ivuxolimab trial. Here is what the overall study found, with its caveats: The antigen specificity of the peripheral T cells that underwent clonal expansion was not determined. In the 0.1-3.0 mg/kg groups, partial responders had among the lowest normalized peripheral clonal expansion, particularly in CD8+ T cells. After ivuxolimab, more expanded clones were found on average in CD8+ T cells than in CD4+ T cells. Low levels of normalized T-cell clonal expansion were also shown by some nonresponding patients. At doses of 0.1 to 3.0 mg/kg, clonal expansion of both CD4+ and CD8+ T cells in blood was seen between baseline and week 6.

To sequence the TCRbeta CDR3 region, genomic DNA was isolated from the sorted cells. The immunoSEQ Assay was used for sequencing of TCRbeta CDR3 regions. Held by TCRdb, this immuneACCESS table contains in-frame sequences only and omits some clones. Under half of the omission traces to an unresolved V gene where checked; the cause of the rest is unknown. A total of roughly 56,000 clones appear in this sample, roughly three quarters of them only once. 1% to 1.5% of the sample goes to the ten largest clones. This TCR derives from an adult with an advanced solid tumor such as melanoma, head and neck, liver or kidney cancer. This receptor chain uses TRBV6-6 and TRBJ1-3, with the D gene uncertain. The input for sequencing was CD4+ or CD8+ T cells sorted from blood, taken in a trial of the OX40 agonist ivuxolimab. The CDR3 amino acid sequence is: CASSEFTYSGNTIYF. The bases read TGTGCCAGCAGTGAGTTTACGTACTCTGGAAACACCATATATTTT.